The following is a T cell receptor (beta chain) sequence with its context. Its target is unknown. Preparing the TCRbeta library involved the use of unique molecular identifiers. TCRdb redid the calling of the PCR reads with MiXCR, one entry per CDR3 protein. The sample holds hundreds of thousands of distinct CDR3 sequences, about an eighth seen once. The data derive from a study of T-cell reconstitution after alpha-beta-depleted transplantation in children. Points from the study as a whole: Counts and diversity of T cells one year after transplant came mostly from newly produced T cells. As was reported, about two months after transplant, alpha-beta T cells came from several hundred expanded graft clones.

Trimming took 0 bases from V and 5 from J, leaving 12 bases between them. Per germline, CDR1 SGHRS and CDR2 YFSETQ. The CDR3 consists of 14 residues. The receptor's source is a girl aged 2-10 years with congenital amegakaryocytic thrombocytopenia, due to receive a stem cell transplant. The source was PBMCs, collected before TCRalphabeta/CD19-depleted stem cell transplant. V and J are TRBV5-1 and TRBJ2-7, with D hard to call. CDR3 protein: CASSLVGFPNEQYF. The CDR3 nucleotides read TGCGCCAGCAGCTTGGTTGGGTTTCCTAACGAGCAGTACTTC.